The entry that follows covers one TCR beta chain sequence. Antigen: not known. With 7 bases removed from V and 3 bases from J, the gap between germline ends came to 13 bases. The germline V gene encodes CDR1 SQVTM and CDR2 ANQGSEA. There are 13 residues in the CDR3. TCRdb re-called the 5' RACE reads with MiXCR, one entry per CDR3 protein. The data show just under 600,000 distinct CDR3 sequences, 13% seen once. This record belongs to a study of T cells after yellow fever vaccination. Findings of the study overall: The secondary response showed a weaker magnitude and a faster peak, day 5 versus 15. Reappearance after the booster was observed for most primary-vaccination clones (roughly 96% CD4, over 70% CD8).

This receptor was identified in a man aged 25 to 40 who received the YFV17D yellow fever vaccine. This specimen consisted of PBMCs, obtained on the day of the yellow fever booster vaccination. V is TRBV29-1 and J is TRBJ1-5, with a weak D call TRBD1 (6 bases). The DNA for the CDR3 is TGCAGCGCTCAACAGGGATTCAATCAGCCCCAGCATTTT. The encoded protein is CSAQQGFNQPQHF. The full variable domain, rest sourced from reference TRBV29-1 and TRBJ1-5, is SAVISQKPSRDICQRGTSLTIQCQVDSQVTMMFWYRQQPGQSLTLIATANQGSEATYESGFVIDKFPISRPNLTFSTLTVSNMSPEDSSIYLCSAQQGFNQPQHFGDGTRLSIL.